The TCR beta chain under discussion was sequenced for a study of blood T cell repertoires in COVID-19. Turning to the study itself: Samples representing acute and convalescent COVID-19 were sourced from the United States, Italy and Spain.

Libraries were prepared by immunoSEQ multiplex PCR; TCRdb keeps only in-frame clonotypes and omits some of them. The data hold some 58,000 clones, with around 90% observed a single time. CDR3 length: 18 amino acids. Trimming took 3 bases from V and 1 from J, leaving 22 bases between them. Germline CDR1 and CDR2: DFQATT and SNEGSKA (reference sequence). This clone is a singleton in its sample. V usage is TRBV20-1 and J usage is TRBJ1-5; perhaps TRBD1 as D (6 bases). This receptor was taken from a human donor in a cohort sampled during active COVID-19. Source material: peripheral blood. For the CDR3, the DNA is TGCAGTGCTAGTGAGATTGCACTCGCGGGGGCGAGCAATCAGCCCCAGCATTTT. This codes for CSASEIALAGASNQPQHF.